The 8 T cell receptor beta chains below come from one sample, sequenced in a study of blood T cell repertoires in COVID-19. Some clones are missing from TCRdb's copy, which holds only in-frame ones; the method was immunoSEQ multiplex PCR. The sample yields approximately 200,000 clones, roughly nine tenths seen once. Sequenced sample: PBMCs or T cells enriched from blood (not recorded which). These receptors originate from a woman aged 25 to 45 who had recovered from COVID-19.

CDR3 sequence (DNA): TGTGCCAGCAGCTTACGATCTACAGGGGCGATCGGGGAGCTGTTTTTT. It specifies CASSLRSTGAIGELFF. V usage is TRBV11-2 and J usage is TRBJ2-2; 7 nucleotides line up with TRBD1. With 2 bases clipped from V and 7 bases from J, the junction kept 10 bases outside the gene matches. This CDR3 region has 16 residues. Germline-derived CDR1 and CDR2 are SGHAT and FQNNGV.

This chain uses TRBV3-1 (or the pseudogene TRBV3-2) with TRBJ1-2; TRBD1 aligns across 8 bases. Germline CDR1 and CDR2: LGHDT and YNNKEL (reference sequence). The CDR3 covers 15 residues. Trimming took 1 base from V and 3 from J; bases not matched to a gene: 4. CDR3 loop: CASSQGPGGDYGYTF. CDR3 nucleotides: TGTGCCAGCAGCCAAGGCCCAGGGGGCGACTATGGCTACACCTTC.

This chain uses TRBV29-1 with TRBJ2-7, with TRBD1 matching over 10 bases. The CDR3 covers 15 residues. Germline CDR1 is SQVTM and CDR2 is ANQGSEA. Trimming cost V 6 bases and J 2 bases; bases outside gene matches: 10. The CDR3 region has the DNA TGCAGCGTGCAACTGGGGACAGGGGCACCCTACGAGCAGTACTTC. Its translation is CSVQLGTGAPYEQYF.

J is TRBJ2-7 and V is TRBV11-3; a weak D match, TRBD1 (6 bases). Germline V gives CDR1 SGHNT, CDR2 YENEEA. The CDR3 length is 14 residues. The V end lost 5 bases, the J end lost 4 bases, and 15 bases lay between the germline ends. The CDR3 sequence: CASSRTVRGYEQYF. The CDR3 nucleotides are TGTGCCAGCAGCCGGACAGTGAGGGGGTACGAGCAGTACTTC.

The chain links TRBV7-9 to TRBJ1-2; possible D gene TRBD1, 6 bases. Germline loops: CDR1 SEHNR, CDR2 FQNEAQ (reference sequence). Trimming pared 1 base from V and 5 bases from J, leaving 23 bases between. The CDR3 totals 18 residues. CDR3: CASSLGKLGTQGEYGYTF. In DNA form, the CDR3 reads TGTGCCAGCAGCTTAGGGAAGCTAGGGACACAGGGAGAGTATGGCTACACCTTC.

The DNA of the CDR3 is TGTGCCATCAGTGAGCTCTCGGGAGGGCCAAAATCCGGGGAGCTGTTTTTT. As protein: CAISELSGGPKSGELFF. This chain connects TRBV10-3 to TRBJ2-2; the match to TRBD2 covers 8 bases. With V trimmed by 2 bases and J by 6 bases, 11 bases remained unmatched. This CDR3 is 17 amino acids long. Germline V gene data show CDR1 as ENHRY and CDR2 as SYGVKD.

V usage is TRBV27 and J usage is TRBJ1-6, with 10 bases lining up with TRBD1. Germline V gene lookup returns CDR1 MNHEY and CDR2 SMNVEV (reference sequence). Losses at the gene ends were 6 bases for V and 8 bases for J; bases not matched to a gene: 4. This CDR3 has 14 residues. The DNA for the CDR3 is TGTGCCAGCAGCTGGACAGGGGGTTATTCACCCCTCCACTTT. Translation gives CASSWTGGYSPLHF.

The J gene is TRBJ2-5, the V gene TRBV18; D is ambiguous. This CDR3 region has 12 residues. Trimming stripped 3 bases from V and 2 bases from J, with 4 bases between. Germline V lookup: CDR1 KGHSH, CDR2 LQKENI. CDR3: CASSPTQETQYF. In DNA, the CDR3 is TGTGCCAGCTCACCCACACAAGAGACCCAGTACTTC.